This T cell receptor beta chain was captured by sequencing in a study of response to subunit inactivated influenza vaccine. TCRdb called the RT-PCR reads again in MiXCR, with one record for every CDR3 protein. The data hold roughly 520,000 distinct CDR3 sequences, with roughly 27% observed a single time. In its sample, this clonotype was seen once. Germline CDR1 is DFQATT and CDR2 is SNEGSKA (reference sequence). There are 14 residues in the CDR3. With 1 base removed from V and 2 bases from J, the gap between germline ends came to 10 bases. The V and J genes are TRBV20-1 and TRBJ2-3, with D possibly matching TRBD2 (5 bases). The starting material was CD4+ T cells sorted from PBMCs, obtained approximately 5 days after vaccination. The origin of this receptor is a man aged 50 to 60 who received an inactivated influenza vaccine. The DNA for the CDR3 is TGCAGTGCTAGAGTCTCTAGCTACACAGATACGCAGTATTTT. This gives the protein CSARVSSYTDTQYF.